These 23 T cell receptor beta chains were sequenced from one sample in a study of blood T cell repertoires in COVID-19 (dated by TCRdb to about 2020). Library creation used the immunoSEQ multiplex PCR assay. In TCRdb, the immuneACCESS table is reduced to in-frame sequences with V and J assigned. These tables do not hold every clone; where another copy was compared, an unresolved V gene accounts for under half, and the others remain unexplained. Across this sample there are about 200,000 clones, with 85% seen only once. Jointly, the top ten make up less than 5.5% of the sample. The sequencing input was peripheral blood. These TCRs come from a woman aged 80 or older with acute or convalescent COVID-19.

This chain connects TRBV5-5 to TRBJ1-1; D call uncertain. CDR3 size: 11 residues. The V end lost 4 bases, the J end lost 3 bases, and 4 bases lay between the germline ends. Germline-derived CDR1 and CDR2 are SGHKS and YYEKEE (reference sequence). The CDR3 DNA is TGTGCCAGCAGCGAGTACACTGAAGCTTTCTTT. Its protein product is CASSEYTEAFF.

The rearrangement links TRBV4-1 to TRBJ2-6, with a tentative D call TRBD2 (6 bases). Trimming shortened V by 1 base and J by 4 bases, and 17 bases separated the two germline ends. There are 18 residues in the CDR3. Germline V CDR1 and CDR2: MGHRA, YSYEKL. The CDR3 bases are TGCGCCAGCAGCCAAGCCCCGGGACTCGGGTCCGGGGCCAACGTCCTGACTTTC. Translation gives CASSQAPGLGSGANVLTF.

This clone was observed a single time. The V gene is TRBV28, the J gene TRBJ2-3, with TRBD1 matching 10 bases. Trimming took 7 bases from V and 0 from J; bases not matched to a gene: 19. The CDR3 consists of 20 residues. Per the germline V gene, CDR1 is MDHEN and CDR2 is SYDVKM. This CDR3 is CASIPGGGQGIGLSTDTQYF. The CDR3 nucleotides are TGTGCCAGCATCCCCGGGGGGGGACAGGGGATTGGGCTGAGCACAGATACGCAGTATTTT.

This clone has just one count. This chain uses TRBV29-1 with TRBJ1-1; D is ambiguous. The V end lost 7 bases, the J end lost 0 bases, and 9 bases lay between the germline ends. The CDR3 totals 12 residues. Per the germline V gene, CDR1 is SQVTM and CDR2 is ANQGSEA. For the CDR3, the DNA is TGCAGCGGGGGAAACATGAACACTGAAGCTTTCTTT. As protein: CSGGNMNTEAFF. Filled out from reference TRBV29-1 and TRBJ1-1, the complete variable domain reads SAVISQKPSRDICQRGTSLTIQCQVDSQVTMMFWYRQQPGQSLTLIATANQGSEATYESGFVIDKFPISRPNLTFSTLTVSNMSPEDSSIYLCSGGNMNTEAFFGQGTRLTVV.

This chain connects TRBV5-1 to TRBJ2-7, with 7 bases identical to TRBD1. This CDR3 contains 13 residues. V was pared by 4 bases and J by 4 bases, with 5 bases of the junction left unmatched. Germline CDR1 is SGHRS and CDR2 is YFSETQ. CDR3 sequence (DNA): TGCGCCAGCAGCCCACCGACAGGGTACGAGCAGTACTTC. Translated: CASSPPTGYEQYF.

The V and J genes are TRBV7-9 and TRBJ2-3, with TRBD2 identical over 7 bases. V shed 0 bases and J 0 bases; nucleotides not matched to a gene: 3. Germline CDR1 SEHNR, CDR2 FQNEAQ (reference sequence). CDR3 length: 16 amino acids. CDR3 region: CASSLAGGPSTDTQYF. Written as DNA, the CDR3 is TGTGCCAGCAGCTTAGCGGGAGGGCCGAGCACAGATACGCAGTATTTT. Filled out from reference TRBV7-9 and TRBJ2-3, the complete variable domain reads DTGVSQNPRHKITKRGQNVTFRCDPISEHNRLYWYRQTLGQGPEFLTYFQNEAQLEKSRLLSDRFSAERPKGSFSTLEIQRTEQGDSAMYLCASSLAGGPSTDTQYFGPGTRLTVL.

This chain connects TRBV28 to TRBJ1-1; D is undetermined. The ends were cut back, 6 bases at V and 3 bases at J, with 20 bases in the middle. The CDR3 loop spans 16 amino acids. Germline CDR1 MDHEN, CDR2 SYDVKM. The chain's CDR3 is CASSTGAGVEDTEAFF. In DNA form, the CDR3 reads TGTGCCAGCAGCACTGGCGCTGGGGTGGAGGACACTGAAGCTTTCTTT.

The chain uses TRBV11-2 and TRBJ1-3, with D uncertain. Germline lookup yields CDR1 SGHAT and CDR2 FQNNGV. The V end was cut by 6 bases, the J end by 0 bases, with 9 bases between. This CDR3 is built from 14 residues. Here the CDR3 reads CASSEIISGNTIYF. The CDR3 DNA reads TGTGCCAGCAGTGAGATTATCTCTGGAAACACCATATATTTT.

The chain couples TRBV29-1 to TRBJ1-3; weak D call: TRBD1 (5 bases). Per germline, CDR1 SQVTM and CDR2 ANQGSEA. This CDR3 region has 13 residues. V lost 3 bases and J lost 7, with 13 bases in between. CDR3 loop: CSVDRGRGNTIYF. The CDR3 DNA is TGCAGCGTTGATAGGGGAAGGGGTAACACCATATATTTT.

V and J are TRBV10-2 and TRBJ2-1; 11 bases line up with TRBD2. The V gene's germline CDR1 is WSHSY and CDR2 SAAADI. Germline trimming cut 7 bases from V and 1 base from J; bases unmatched to any gene: 6. The CDR3 runs to 16 residues. As DNA, the CDR3 is TGCGCCAGCATGTTAGCGGGAGGGCTGTCCTACAATGAGCAGTTCTTC. Protein product: CASMLAGGLSYNEQFF.

J is TRBJ1-2 and V is TRBV13; a weak D match, TRBD1 (6 bases). V dropped 6 bases and J dropped 4 bases, with 15 bases sitting between them. The CDR3 has 14 residues. Germline values: CDR1 PRHDT, CDR2 FYEKMQ (reference sequence). This chain's CDR3 is CASRVPGGGYGYTF. DNA for the CDR3: TGTGCCAGCAGGGTCCCGGGAGGGGGCTATGGCTACACCTTC.

The chain combines TRBV29-1 with TRBJ1-4, with D hard to call. The CDR3 spans 12 residues. The V gene's germline CDR1 is SQVTM and CDR2 ANQGSEA. V lost 1 base and J 3 bases, leaving 3 bases between the germline ends. The CDR3 DNA is TGCAGCGTTGAAGTAGCTAATGAAAAACTGTTTTTT. This sequence encodes CSVEVANEKLFF.

J is TRBJ1-1 and V is TRBV5-1; no firm D call. CDR1 SGHRS and CDR2 YFSETQ come from the germline V gene. This CDR3 is built from 14 residues. V was cut by 4 bases and J by 4 bases, with 14 bases left in between. CDR3 DNA: TGCGCCAGCAGCCCAGAGGGAGTCGGCACTGAAGCTTTCTTT. Translating gives CASSPEGVGTEAFF.

This chain links TRBV4-3 with TRBJ2-3; 11 bases align to TRBD2. The germline CDR1 and CDR2 sequences are LGHNA and YSLEER. This CDR3 region has 19 residues. Trimming at V came to 4 bases and at J to 3 bases, leaving 15 bases not matched to a gene. CDR3 region: CASSLRALAGARGTDTQYF. The CDR3 bases are TGCGCCAGCAGCCTCAGAGCACTAGCGGGAGCAAGAGGGACAGATACGCAGTATTTT.

The rearrangement joins TRBV9 to TRBJ2-1; D unresolved. CDR1 is SGDLS and CDR2 is YYNGEE in the germline V gene. The V end was cut by 1 base, the J end by 4 bases, with 15 bases between. The CDR3 is 16 residues long. The CDR3, as DNA: TGTGCCAGCAGCGTATCCGACACCCCGTTATACAATGAGCAGTTCTTC. This translates into CASSVSDTPLYNEQFF.

The rearrangement joins TRBV7-3 to TRBJ2-1; 12 positions match TRBD1. V trimming: 5 bases; J trimming: 4 bases; junction bases outside the gene matches: 3. This CDR3 contains 15 residues. The germline CDR1 and CDR2 sequences are SGHTA and FQGTGA. The DNA of the CDR3 is TGTGCCAGCAGCAGGGGACAGGGGGCTTACAATGAGCAGTTCTTC. This sequence encodes CASSRGQGAYNEQFF.

CDR3 amino acids: CASSYTIGEAFF. As DNA, the CDR3 is TGTGCCAGCAGTTACACTATCGGTGAAGCTTTCTTT. J is TRBJ1-1 and V is TRBV6-6; D gene uncertain. Trimming took off 2 bases at V and 7 bases at J, with 8 bases between the two ends. CDR3 size: 12 residues. The germline V gene has CDR1 MNHNY and CDR2 SVGAGI (reference sequence).

The chain recombines TRBV15 with TRBJ2-7; 8 bases fit TRBD2. The CDR3 is 15 residues long. Trimming removed 0 bases from V and 3 bases from J; junction bases left unmatched: 4. Per germline, CDR1 LNHNV and CDR2 YYDKDF (reference sequence). The CDR3 sequence is CATSRDPAGVYEQYF. CDR3 nucleotide sequence: TGTGCCACCAGCAGAGATCCAGCGGGAGTCTACGAGCAGTACTTC.

This rearrangement joins TRBV14 to TRBJ2-1, with 9 bases matching TRBD1. The CDR3 covers 13 residues. Germline V gene data show CDR1 as SGHDN and CDR2 as FVKESK. V gave up 4 bases and J gave up 6 bases; unmatched junction bases: 1. The CDR3 coding sequence is TGTGCCAGCAGCCTGACAGGGGGCAATGAGCAGTTCTTC. Protein: CASSLTGGNEQFF.

The rearrangement links TRBV5-1 to TRBJ1-2, with D possibly matching TRBD1 (5 bases). V dropped 10 bases and J dropped 6 bases, with 19 bases sitting between them. The CDR3 extends over 13 amino acids. The germline gives CDR1 SGHRS, CDR2 YFSETQ. CDR3 bases: TGCGCCTGCTCTAGGGGCCCCTCGGATGGCTACACCTTC. This codes for CACSRGPSDGYTF.

The V and J genes are TRBV7-2 and TRBJ1-4; D remains unclear. V lost 3 bases, J lost 3 bases, and 5 bases lay in between. Germline CDR1 and CDR2: SGHTA and FQGNSA. The CDR3 totals 13 residues. The CDR3 DNA sequence: TGTGCCAGCAGCTTGGCAGCTAATGAAAAACTGTTTTTT. This sequence encodes CASSLAANEKLFF.

This chain links TRBV27 with TRBJ2-5; a weak D match, TRBD2 (5 bases). Trimming took off 3 bases at V and 11 bases at J, with 19 bases between the two ends. This CDR3 contains 14 residues. Germline values: CDR1 MNHEY, CDR2 SMNVEV (reference sequence). DNA of the CDR3: TGTGCCAGCAGTTTCCGGCTAGGCCTTTGGGAGCAGTACTTC. Encoded protein: CASSFRLGLWEQYF.

The V gene is TRBV4-3, the J gene TRBJ1-2; no clear D. The ends were cut back, 0 bases at V and 8 bases at J, with 13 bases in the middle. The CDR3 is 14 amino acids. Germline V CDR1 and CDR2: LGHNA, YSLEER. As DNA, the CDR3 is TGCGCCAGCAGCCAAGATGAGGGTTCTGGAGGCTACACCTTC. Protein product: CASSQDEGSGGYTF.